One T cell receptor beta chain is described in this entry. The authors spiked synthetic TCR analog templates into each PCR. This table comes from immunoSEQ multiplex PCR, and its TCRdb copy is limited to in-frame clones, with some not included. The table has approximately 50,000 clones, around 84% seen once. This CDR3 spans 13 amino acids. Trimming left V 4 bases short and J 3 bases short, with 9 bases between. The germline CDR1 and CDR2 sequences are SGHRS and YFSETQ. These data originate in a study of PD-L1 blockade in urothelial cancer. About the study: Patients took up atezolizumab in 2014 at 1,200 mg intravenously every 3 weeks. Patients' histories included 0 to 3 prior chemotherapy regimens. Once treatment had started, blood was analyzed at 3 weeks (second dose) and again at 6 weeks.

Regarding time point: pretreatment peripheral blood. V and J are TRBV5-1 and TRBJ2-3, with a weak D call TRBD2 (5 bases). Material: PBMCs, obtained around atezolizumab (anti-PD-L1) treatment. This TCR came from an older man with urothelial cancer. CDR3 DNA sequence: TGCGCCAGCAGCGTCTCGGGGACAGATACGCAGTATTTT. It specifies CASSVSGTDTQYF.